This TCR beta chain was documented in a study of blood T cell repertoires in COVID-19. The wider study: The United States, Italy and Spain were the sources of the acute and convalescent COVID-19 samples.

V lost 4 bases and J 1 base, leaving 13 bases between the germline ends. The CDR3 sequence is 15 residues long. CDR1 and CDR2 (germline): KGHSH, LQKENI. In the source study's methods: Using reference gene primer amplification, nucleated cell counts were estimated. TCRdb keeps only in-frame clones here, not all; method: immunoSEQ multiplex PCR. V and J calls and clone size are as listed in that table; D and trimming were resolved from the DNA. Seen here are 200,000 or so clones, under 90% observed once, and the top ten hold 3.5% to 4.5%. The TCR comes from a man aged 50 to 60 with acute or convalescent COVID-19. The chain is built from TRBV18 and TRBJ1-1; D remains ambiguous. Sequencing was done on a sample of peripheral blood. The CDR3 region is CASSRQPGSNTEAFF. CDR3 nucleotides: TGTGCCAGCTCACGTCAACCGGGATCGAACACTGAAGCTTTCTTT.